This is a list of T cell receptor beta chains from one sample in a study of blood T cell repertoires in COVID-19. The protocol was immunoSEQ multiplex PCR, while the TCRdb copy is restricted to in-frame clones and leaves out a portion. The sample records 250,000 to 350,000 clones, more than 80% being singletons. Sequences were obtained from peripheral blood. The receptors here all came from a man in his late teens or twenties who had recovered from COVID-19. Both conserved end residues are part of each CDR3. A D gene is named only where the DNA matches it firmly. Clone size is stated in some rows and not others, as once, few, many or a class when expanded.

size: .
V: TRBV2
J: TRBJ1-2
D: TRBD1
CDR3: CASSFNQGAGGYTF
DNA: TGTGCCAGCAGTTTTAACCAGGGGGCGGGTGGCTACACCTTC

size: .
V: TRBV7-9
J: TRBJ1-5
D: .
CDR3: CASSLDLRGPQHF
DNA: TGTGCCAGCAGCTTAGACCTTCGAGGGCCCCAGCATTTT

size: .
V: TRBV6-1
J: TRBJ1-5
D: .
CDR3: CASSEGGGQPQHF
DNA: TGTGCCAGCAGTGAAGGGGGGGGCCAGCCCCAGCATTTT

size: .
V: TRBV11-2
J: TRBJ2-1
D: TRBD2
CDR3: CASSPGRINEQFF
DNA: TGTGCCAGCAGCCCCGGGAGGATAAATGAGCAGTTCTTC

size: once
V: TRBV11-2
J: TRBJ1-1
D: TRBD1
CDR3: CASSLPDRVEAFF
DNA: TGTGCCAGCAGCCTACCAGACAGGGTCGAAGCTTTCTTT

size: .
V: TRBV4-1
J: TRBJ2-7
D: TRBD2
CDR3: CASSFALAPGGPSYEQYF
DNA: TGCGCCAGCAGCTTCGCTCTTGCCCCGGGGGGGCCCTCCTACGAGCAGTACTTC

size: .
V: TRBV9
J: TRBJ1-1
D: .
CDR3: CASSETAYNTEAFF
DNA: TGTGCCAGCAGCGAGACAGCTTATAACACTGAAGCTTTCTTT

size: .
V: TRBV7-2
J: TRBJ2-1
D: TRBD2
CDR3: CASSFSGLYNEQFF
DNA: TGTGCCAGCAGCTTTAGCGGGTTATACAATGAGCAGTTCTTC

size: .
V: TRBV19
J: TRBJ2-7
D: .
CDR3: CASSIQGSYEQYF
DNA: TGTGCCAGTAGTATCCAGGGGTCCTACGAGCAGTACTTC

size: few
V: TRBV7-2
J: TRBJ2-1
D: .
CDR3: CASTGGGRNEQFF
DNA: TGTGCCAGCACCGGGGGTGGTCGAAATGAGCAGTTCTTC

size: .
V: TRBV11-2
J: TRBJ1-1
D: .
CDR3: CASSSLRGAFF
DNA: TGTGCCAGCAGCTCCCTTCGGGGAGCTTTCTTT

size: .
V: TRBV2
J: TRBJ1-1
D: .
CDR3: CASSEQGGNKAFF
DNA: TGTGCCAGCAGTGAACAGGGAGGGAATAAGGCTTTCTTT

size: .
V: TRBV10-3
J: TRBJ2-5
D: TRBD2
CDR3: CAISGLAGGQETQYF
DNA: TGTGCCATCAGTGGTCTAGCGGGAGGCCAAGAGACCCAGTACTTC

size: once
V: TRBV7-3
J: TRBJ2-1
D: TRBD2
CDR3: CASSLLSGTTPNNEQFF
DNA: TGTGCCAGCAGCTTACTTTCAGGGACTACACCTAACAATGAGCAGTTCTTC

size: .
V: TRBV12-3/TRBV12-4
J: TRBJ1-1
D: .
CDR3: CASSETGTEAFF
DNA: TGTGCCAGCAGTGAAACAGGTACTGAAGCTTTCTTT

size: .
V: TRBV6-5
J: TRBJ2-7
D: TRBD1
CDR3: CASRTGVYEQYF
DNA: TGTGCCAGCAGGACAGGGGTCTACGAGCAGTACTTC

size: .
V: TRBV28
J: TRBJ1-3
D: TRBD1
CDR3: CASSLRGTGFSGNTIYF
DNA: TGTGCCAGCAGTTTAAGGGGGACAGGTTTCTCTGGAAACACCATATATTTT

size: .
V: TRBV2
J: TRBJ2-3
D: .
CDR3: CASRLGGTDTQYF
DNA: TGTGCCAGCAGACTAGGGGGAACAGATACGCAGTATTTT

size: .
V: TRBV5-4
J: TRBJ2-7
D: TRBD1
CDR3: CASSKSGQAPYEQYF
DNA: TGTGCCAGCAGCAAGTCCGGACAGGCCCCCTACGAGCAGTACTTC

size: .
V: TRBV7-2
J: TRBJ2-3
D: TRBD1
CDR3: CASRKGQISTDTQYF
DNA: TGTGCCAGCAGGAAGGGACAGATTAGCACAGATACGCAGTATTTT

size: few
V: TRBV12-5
J: TRBJ2-7
D: TRBD2
CDR3: CASGSHELAGGLYEQYF
DNA: TGTGCTAGTGGTTCCCATGAACTAGCGGGGGGGCTCTACGAGCAGTACTTC

size: .
V: TRBV5-1
J: TRBJ1-1
D: .
CDR3: CASSLNEGNTEAFF
DNA: TGCGCCAGCAGCCTCAACGAGGGGAACACTGAAGCTTTCTTT

size: .
V: TRBV11-1
J: TRBJ2-7
D: TRBD1
CDR3: CASSSNGDREIYEQYF
DNA: TGTGCCAGCAGCTCTAACGGGGACAGGGAAATCTACGAGCAGTACTTC

size: .
V: TRBV18
J: TRBJ2-3
D: TRBD1
CDR3: CASSPRDSFTDTQYF
DNA: TGTGCCAGCTCACCTCGGGACAGTTTCACAGATACGCAGTATTTT

size: .
V: TRBV27
J: TRBJ1-2
D: .
CDR3: CASRLGRGGGYTF
DNA: TGTGCCAGCAGGCTGGGCAGGGGCGGTGGCTACACCTTC

size: .
V: TRBV29-1
J: TRBJ1-3
D: .
CDR3: CSVEGGDGGNLRNTIYF
DNA: TGCAGCGTTGAAGGGGGAGACGGAGGGAATCTGAGAAACACCATATATTTT

size: .
V: TRBV29-1
J: TRBJ1-2
D: TRBD1
CDR3: CSVRGQGANYGYTF
DNA: TGCAGCGTCCGGGGACAGGGGGCCAACTATGGCTACACCTTC

size: .
V: TRBV7-9
J: TRBJ2-2
D: TRBD2
CDR3: CASSSGTSASGELFF
DNA: TGTGCCAGCAGCTCCGGGACTAGCGCCTCCGGGGAGCTGTTTTTT

size: .
V: TRBV5-8
J: TRBJ1-1
D: .
CDR3: CASSPGDLNTEAFF
DNA: TGTGCCAGCAGCCCAGGGGATCTGAACACTGAAGCTTTCTTT

size: .
V: TRBV18
J: TRBJ2-7
D: TRBD1
CDR3: CASSPTGGPTYEQYF
DNA: TGTGCCAGCTCACCTACAGGGGGCCCTACCTACGAGCAGTACTTC

size: .
V: TRBV6-6
J: TRBJ1-2
D: TRBD1
CDR3: CASSTLTGSGYTF
DNA: TGTGCCAGCAGTACCCTGACAGGGAGTGGCTACACCTTC

size: .
V: TRBV27
J: TRBJ2-2
D: .
CDR3: CASSHGDTGELFF
DNA: TGTGCCAGCAGCCACGGGGACACCGGGGAGCTGTTTTTT

size: few
V: TRBV6-5
J: TRBJ1-1
D: .
CDR3: CASSYLSTAFF
DNA: TGTGCCAGCAGTTACTTGAGTACAGCTTTCTTT

size: few
V: TRBV4-3
J: TRBJ2-3
D: .
CDR3: CASSQAPGWSTDTQYF
DNA: TGCGCCAGCAGCCAAGCCCCGGGTTGGAGCACAGATACGCAGTATTTT

size: .
V: TRBV12-3/TRBV12-4
J: TRBJ1-5
D: .
CDR3: CASSGDNNQPQHF
DNA: TGTGCCAGCAGTGGGGACAATAATCAGCCCCAGCATTTT

size: .
V: TRBV5-1
J: TRBJ1-1
D: TRBD1
CDR3: CASSARTGGDTEAFF
DNA: TGCGCCAGCAGCGCCCGGACAGGGGGGGACACTGAAGCTTTCTTT

size: .
V: TRBV9
J: TRBJ2-1
D: TRBD2
CDR3: CASSVASGDNEQFF
DNA: TGTGCCAGCAGCGTAGCTAGCGGGGACAATGAGCAGTTCTTC

size: .
V: TRBV5-1
J: TRBJ2-5
D: TRBD2
CDR3: CASSPGGATSIGGETQYF
DNA: TGCGCCAGCAGCCCAGGCGGGGCGACTAGCATTGGTGGGGAGACCCAGTACTTC

size: .
V: TRBV5-1
J: TRBJ1-1
D: .
CDR3: CASATRGNTEAFF
DNA: TGCGCCAGCGCCACCCGGGGGAACACTGAAGCTTTCTTT

size: .
V: TRBV5-1
J: TRBJ2-1
D: TRBD2
CDR3: CASSLRSPGGVSYNEQFF
DNA: TGCGCCAGCAGCCTGCGGTCCCCGGGAGGGGTATCCTACAATGAGCAGTTCTTC

size: .
V: TRBV3-1/TRBV3-2
J: TRBJ2-4
D: TRBD1
CDR3: CASSLTTGGAYGNIQYF
DNA: TGTGCCAGCAGCCTTACCACAGGGGGCGCTTACGGAAACATTCAGTACTTC

size: .
V: TRBV7-2
J: TRBJ1-6
D: .
CDR3: CASSFGNSPLHF
DNA: TGTGCCAGCAGCTTCGGTAATTCACCCCTCCACTTT

size: once
V: TRBV19
J: TRBJ2-1
D: TRBD1
CDR3: CASSEQGAHNEQFF
DNA: TGTGCCAGTAGTGAACAGGGGGCACACAATGAGCAGTTCTTC

size: .
V: TRBV19
J: TRBJ2-2
D: .
CDR3: CASSIDVRRGGRPGAGELFF
DNA: TGTGCCAGTAGTATAGATGTACGGCGTGGGGGCAGACCAGGGGCCGGGGAGCTGTTTTTT

size: once
V: TRBV2
J: TRBJ1-4
D: .
CDR3: CAIPGETNEKLFF
DNA: TGTGCCATTCCAGGGGAAACTAATGAAAAACTGTTTTTT

size: .
V: TRBV6-5
J: TRBJ2-7
D: .
CDR3: CASTSSYEQYF
DNA: TGTGCCAGCACGAGCTCCTACGAGCAGTACTTC

size: .
V: TRBV5-1
J: TRBJ2-7
D: .
CDR3: CASSDGVPASSYEQYF
DNA: TGCGCCAGCAGCGATGGAGTGCCGGCCAGCTCCTACGAGCAGTACTTC

size: .
V: TRBV9
J: TRBJ1-2
D: TRBD1
CDR3: CASSVDRDRGNSGNGYTF
DNA: TGTGCCAGCAGCGTGGACCGGGACAGGGGAAACTCTGGGAATGGCTACACCTTC

size: .
V: TRBV9
J: TRBJ2-1
D: TRBD2
CDR3: CASSVAASGGYNEQFF
DNA: TGTGCCAGCAGCGTAGCAGCTAGCGGGGGTTACAATGAGCAGTTCTTC

size: few
V: TRBV6-1
J: TRBJ2-3
D: TRBD2
CDR3: CASSEAPGGVRDTQYF
DNA: TGTGCCAGCAGTGAAGCGCCCGGGGGGGTTAGAGATACGCAGTATTTT

size: .
V: TRBV7-9
J: TRBJ1-4
D: .
CDR3: CASSLGGRQVPNEKLFF
DNA: TGTGCCAGCAGCTTAGGGGGGAGACAGGTCCCGAATGAAAAACTGTTTTTT

size: .
V: TRBV19
J: TRBJ1-5
D: .
CDR3: CASSAGQLYSNQPQHF
DNA: TGTGCCAGTAGTGCCGGACAGTTATATAGCAATCAGCCCCAGCATTTT

size: once
V: TRBV28
J: TRBJ1-2
D: .
CDR3: CASSTLTSYGYTF
DNA: TGTGCCAGCAGTACTTTAACGAGTTATGGCTACACCTTC